A selection of T cell receptor beta chains follows, all from one sample in a study of human T cells and chemical hapten exposure. Using its own MiXCR run on the RACE reads, TCRdb lists one record per CDR3 protein. The sample holds about 180,000 distinct CDR3 sequences, roughly 30% seen once. Sequencing was performed on whole blood, taken in connection with sensitization to the hapten diphenylcyclopropenone (DPC). Every receptor here comes from a woman younger than 45 with alopecia areata. Some clones in this sample may be carry-over from other donors' samples. CDR3s include the opening cysteine and the closing phenylalanine or tryptophan. A D gene is named only where the DNA matches it firmly. Some rows have no size entry. The others give once, few or many, or a class for an expanded clone.

cdr3_length clone_size d_call j_call v_call cdr3_aa cdr3_nt
14 NA NA TRBJ1-1 TRBV15 CATSSGLAGDEAFF TGTGCCACCAGCAGTGGACTGGCTGGGGATGAAGCTTTCTTT
13 NA NA TRBJ2-1 TRBV28 CASTQALTNEQFF TGTGCCTCCACCCAGGCCCTCACCAATGAGCAGTTCTTC
14 NA NA TRBJ2-1 TRBV29-1 CSALIAGLGNEQFF TGCAGCGCCCTTATAGCTGGTTTGGGTAATGAGCAGTTCTTC
13 few NA TRBJ2-5 TRBV20-1 CSARSGHQETQYF TGCAGTGCTAGGTCAGGGCACCAAGAGACCCAGTACTTC
13 NA NA TRBJ1-5 TRBV2 CASSEGVYQPQHF TGTGCCAGCAGTGAAGGAGTTTATCAGCCCCAGCATTTT
16 NA TRBD1 TRBJ1-1 TRBV6-2/TRBV6-3 CASRSRQGSGNTEAFF TGTGCCAGCAGATCGCGACAGGGGTCGGGGAACACTGAAGCTTTCTTT
14 NA NA TRBJ2-3 TRBV29-1 CSVEGGLSTDTQYF TGCAGCGTTGAAGGGGGACTTTCCACAGATACGCAGTATTTT
14 NA TRBD1 TRBJ1-5 TRBV12-3/TRBV12-4 CASSLTGEGQPQHF TGTGCCAGCAGCCTGACAGGGGAGGGACAGCCCCAGCATTTT
13 NA NA TRBJ1-6 TRBV28 CASSARQNSPLHF TGTGCCAGCAGTGCCCGACAGAATTCACCCCTCCACTTT
15 few NA TRBJ1-2 TRBV10-2 CASGSAGDPNYGYTF TGCGCCAGCGGATCCGCAGGGGACCCTAACTATGGCTACACCTTC
19 few TRBD2 TRBJ2-6 TRBV11-2 CASSPRVRGELSGANVLTF TGTGCCAGCAGCCCCCGGGTTCGGGGGGAGCTATCTGGGGCCAACGTCCTGACTTTC
15 NA NA TRBJ1-3 TRBV15 CATSRPSGSGNTIYF TGTGCCACCAGCAGGCCTAGTGGGTCTGGAAACACCATATATTTT
13 NA TRBD1 TRBJ2-7 TRBV29-1 CSVAPPDRSEQYF TGCAGCGTTGCCCCTCCGGACAGGTCCGAGCAGTACTTC
15 few TRBD2 TRBJ2-2 TRBV5-1 CASNPSGANTGELFF TGCGCCAGCAATCCTAGCGGGGCGAACACCGGGGAGCTGTTTTTT
13 NA NA TRBJ2-7 TRBV10-3 CAISGRGTYEQYF TGTGCCATCAGTGGGAGGGGAACCTACGAGCAGTACTTC
16 NA NA TRBJ2-7 TRBV5-1 CASSWGGTGDSYEQYF TGCGCCAGCAGCTGGGGAGGGACAGGAGATTCCTACGAGCAGTACTTC
14 few NA TRBJ1-1 TRBV14 CASSWGGLNTEAFF TGTGCCAGCAGTTGGGGGGGGTTGAACACTGAAGCTTTCTTT
16 once TRBD2 TRBJ2-1 TRBV4-1 CASSHLGLAGEGEQFF TGCGCCAGCAGCCACCTGGGACTAGCGGGAGAGGGTGAGCAGTTCTTC
14 NA NA TRBJ2-1 TRBV9 CASSVDGIYNEQFF TGTGCCAGCAGCGTAGACGGGATATACAATGAGCAGTTCTTC
12 many NA TRBJ1-1 TRBV7-9 CASSPDSTEAFF TGTGCCAGCAGTCCTGACAGCACTGAAGCTTTCTTT
15 NA NA TRBJ2-2 TRBV5-1 CASSPGSTNTGELFF TGCGCCAGCAGTCCCGGATCCACGAACACCGGGGAGCTGTTTTTT
14 NA TRBD1 TRBJ1-1 TRBV7-2 CASSLRQGITEAFF TGTGCCAGCAGTCTCCGACAGGGGATCACTGAAGCTTTCTTT
16 NA NA TRBJ2-3 TRBV5-4 CASSRNNMFSTDTQYF TGTGCCAGCAGCAGGAATAATATGTTTAGCACAGATACGCAGTATTTT
12 NA NA TRBJ1-4 TRBV20-1 CSGGTDQGKLFF TGCAGTGGGGGGACCGACCAGGGAAAACTGTTTTTT
13 NA NA TRBJ2-7 TRBV20-1 CSARSGRYYEQYF TGCAGTGCTAGGAGTGGCAGATACTACGAGCAGTACTTC
14 NA NA TRBJ2-1 TRBV29-1 CSVGPFTSYNEQFF TGCAGCGTTGGACCGTTCACCTCCTACAATGAGCAGTTCTTC
14 NA NA TRBJ2-2 TRBV12-3/TRBV12-4 CASSLAPGAGELFF TGTGCCAGCAGTTTAGCCCCAGGGGCTGGGGAGCTGTTTTTT
15 NA NA TRBJ1-1 TRBV2 CASSETRWEGTEAFF TGTGCCAGCAGCGAAACGAGATGGGAGGGCACTGAAGCTTTCTTT
16 NA NA TRBJ2-3 TRBV10-3 CAISELSGALTDTQYF TGTGCCATCAGTGAATTATCAGGGGCTCTCACAGATACGCAGTATTTT
15 NA TRBD1 TRBJ1-2 TRBV27 CASSLEGQGGFGYTF TGTGCCAGCAGTTTAGAGGGACAGGGAGGGTTTGGCTACACCTTC
16 NA TRBD2 TRBJ2-7 TRBV9 CASSPLAGGPTGEQYF TGTGCCAGCAGCCCACTAGCGGGAGGGCCTACAGGCGAGCAGTACTTC
12 NA NA TRBJ2-4 TRBV5-6 CASSYIENIQYF TGTGCCAGCAGCTACATAGAGAACATTCAGTACTTC
13 few NA TRBJ1-2 TRBV6-2/TRBV6-3 CASSYKTALGCTF TGTGCCAGCAGTTATAAGACCGCCTTAGGCTGCACCTTC
16 NA TRBD1 TRBJ2-7 TRBV5-6 CASSSTGTGLAYEQYF TGTGCCAGCAGTTCTACCGGGACAGGGTTAGCCTACGAGCAGTACTTC
14 NA NA TRBJ1-4 TRBV30 CAWNGDHHNEKLFF TGTGCCTGGAACGGGGACCACCATAATGAAAAACTGTTTTTT
14 NA TRBD1 TRBJ1-1 TRBV15 CATSRAGTGTEAFF TGTGCCACCAGCAGAGCAGGGACAGGGACTGAAGCTTTCTTT
17 few TRBD1 TRBJ1-2 TRBV5-6 CASSLSVQGAYHYGYTF TGTGCCAGCAGCTTGAGCGTCCAGGGGGCCTATCACTATGGCTACACCTTC
13 NA NA TRBJ1-2 TRBV28 CASSLFGGYGYTF TGTGCCAGCAGTTTATTCGGGGGTTACGGCTACACCTTC
16 NA NA TRBJ2-2 TRBV7-2 CASSLMSGANTGELFF TGTGCCAGCAGCTTAATGAGCGGAGCGAACACCGGGGAGCTGTTTTTT
14 NA NA TRBJ1-2 TRBV4-1 CASSSQTKNYGYTF TGCGCCAGCAGCTCCCAGACAAAAAACTATGGCTACACCTTC
16 NA TRBD2 TRBJ2-1 TRBV28 CASSLGGTSGSYEQFF TGTGCCAGCAGTTTAGGGGGGACTAGCGGGAGTTATGAGCAGTTCTTC
15 few TRBD1 TRBJ1-6 TRBV10-3 CAISAQGATNSPLHF TGTGCCATCAGTGCTCAGGGGGCGACTAATTCACCCCTCCACTTT
14 NA TRBD1 TRBJ2-4 TRBV7-2 CASSPRQGENIQYF TGTGCCAGCAGCCCGCGACAGGGGGAAAACATTCAGTACTTC
15 NA NA TRBJ2-7 TRBV5-1 CASSWGGTPSYEQYF TGCGCCAGCAGCTGGGGGGGGACACCCAGCTACGAGCAGTACTTC
17 NA TRBD1 TRBJ2-2 TRBV9 CASSPFWGTENTGELFF TGTGCCAGCAGCCCCTTCTGGGGGACAGAGAACACCGGGGAGCTGTTTTTT
15 NA NA TRBJ2-7 TRBV4-1 CASSQDPGGAYEQYF TGCGCCAGCAGCCAAGATCCGGGGGGCGCCTACGAGCAGTACTTC
15 few NA TRBJ2-2 TRBV15 CATSRAAFGGGELFF TGTGCCACCAGCAGAGCGGCTTTTGGGGGCGGGGAGCTGTTTTTT
14 NA TRBD1 TRBJ2-7 TRBV29-1 CSVAYGTVGYEQYF TGCAGCGTTGCCTACGGGACAGTTGGGTACGAGCAGTACTTC